The rows below give T cell receptor beta chains drawn from one sample of a study of PD-1 blockade in classical Hodgkin lymphoma. The data were produced by immunoSEQ multiplex PCR, yet TCRdb's version contains in-frame clones alone and is incomplete. Seen here are 50,000 or so clones, roughly 89% observed once, and the top ten hold approximately 13%. The sample was peripheral blood mononuclear cells (PBMCs), taken before the fourth cycle of nivolumab. Every receptor here comes from a human donor with classical Hodgkin lymphoma. Both conserved end residues are part of each CDR3. A D gene is named only where the DNA matches it firmly. For some rows the clone size is stated as once, few or many, or as a class when expanded; others skip it.

clone_size j_call d_call v_call cdr3_aa cdr3_nt
NA TRBJ1-5 NA TRBV7-9 CASSFQNQPQHF TGTGCCAGCAGCTTCCAGAATCAGCCCCAGCATTTT
once TRBJ2-6 NA TRBV27 CASSFIGSGANVLTF TGTGCCAGCAGTTTTATAGGCTCTGGGGCCAACGTCCTGACTTTC
NA TRBJ2-7 NA TRBV5-5 CASSSGAGDGYEQYF TGTGCCAGCAGCTCTGGAGCGGGTGATGGATACGAGCAGTACTTC
once TRBJ2-7 NA TRBV18 CASSPYESRGAYEQYF TGTGCCAGCTCACCTTATGAGTCCAGGGGGGCCTACGAGCAGTACTTC
few TRBJ2-3 TRBD2 TRBV19 CASSIDGTSGFTDTQYF TGTGCCAGTAGTATAGATGGGACTAGCGGGTTCACAGATACGCAGTATTTT
medium-sized TRBJ2-7 NA TRBV7-9 CASSLNGDPYEQYF TGTGCCAGCAGCTTAAACGGGGACCCTTACGAGCAGTACTTC
NA TRBJ2-1 NA TRBV28 CASDAGLTYNEQFF TGTGCCAGCGACGCAGGACTGACCTACAATGAGCAGTTCTTC
NA TRBJ2-7 NA TRBV10-3 CAIGFGYEQYF TGTGCCATCGGATTTGGATACGAGCAGTACTTC
NA TRBJ2-6 NA TRBV6-1 CASSARSGANVLTF TGTGCCAGCAGCGCGCGCTCTGGGGCCAACGTCCTGACTTTC
NA TRBJ2-2 NA TRBV5-1 CASSLGVVAGELFF TGCGCCAGCAGCTTGGGCGTTGTGGCCGGGGAGCTGTTTTTT
NA TRBJ1-5 NA TRBV11-2 CASSLRGMSNQPQHF TGTGCCAGCAGCTTACGAGGGATGAGCAATCAGCCCCAGCATTTT
NA TRBJ2-2 NA TRBV25-1 CASSPDRAYTGELFF TGTGCCAGCAGCCCAGACAGAGCTTACACCGGGGAGCTGTTTTTT
NA TRBJ2-7 TRBD1 TRBV5-6 CASTKRKGPGQGVSYEQYF TGTGCCAGCACCAAACGAAAAGGGCCGGGACAGGGAGTATCCTACGAGCAGTACTTC
NA TRBJ2-1 TRBD1 TRBV13 CASSLVRQGASYNEQFF TGTGCCAGCAGCTTGGTCCGACAGGGGGCGTCCTACAATGAGCAGTTCTTC
NA TRBJ1-1 NA TRBV7-2 CASSPGWTEAFF TGTGCCAGCAGCCCCGGCTGGACTGAAGCTTTCTTT
NA TRBJ2-7 NA TRBV18 CASSPPSSYEQYF TGTGCCAGCTCACCACCTAGCTCCTACGAGCAGTACTTC
NA TRBJ1-5 NA TRBV19 CASSPYGTFQDQPQHF TGTGCCAGTAGTCCCTACGGGACTTTCCAGGATCAGCCCCAGCATTTT
NA TRBJ2-7 NA TRBV7-2 CASRRQDRPYEQYF TGTGCCAGCAGGCGACAGGACAGACCCTACGAGCAGTACTTC